Below are 14 T cell receptor beta chains sequenced from a single sample in a study of blood T cell repertoires in COVID-19. The repertoire was sequenced with immunoSEQ multiplex PCR; TCRdb's copy has only in-frame clones and lacks some. The sample consists of under 200,000 clones, about 88% of them appearing once. Input material: peripheral blood. All receptors come from a woman aged 80 or over with acute or convalescent COVID-19.

The V and J genes are TRBV2 and TRBJ2-1; TRBD2 agrees at 8 bases. CDR3 size: 14 residues. The germline gives CDR1 SNHLY, CDR2 FYNNEI. Trimming cost V 6 bases and J 9 bases; bases outside gene matches: 10. This CDR3 reads CASSDRAAGGEQFF. The CDR3 region has the DNA TGTGCCAGCAGCGACCGCGCCGCGGGGGGTGAGCAGTTCTTC.

V gene TRBV3-1 (or the pseudogene TRBV3-2) combines with J gene TRBJ2-7, with D perhaps TRBD1 (5 bases). The CDR3 has 14 residues. Germline V gene data show CDR1 as LGHDT and CDR2 as YNNKEL (reference sequence). V gave up 4 bases and J gave up 2 bases, with 12 bases separating them. The CDR3 reads CASSLGRGPYEQYF. DNA for the CDR3: TGTGCCAGCAGCCTGGGAAGGGGCCCCTACGAGCAGTACTTC.

The chain uses TRBV7-9 and TRBJ1-1, with no clear D. V lost 2 bases and J 10 bases, leaving 17 bases between the germline ends. Per the germline V gene, CDR1 is SEHNR and CDR2 is FQNEAQ (reference sequence). This CDR3 spans 14 amino acids. CDR3: CASSLLGGMVGAFF. The CDR3 coding sequence is TGTGCCAGCAGCTTACTAGGAGGGATGGTTGGAGCTTTCTTT.

The V call is TRBV11-3, the J call TRBJ2-1, with D possibly matching TRBD2 (5 bases). CDR3 length: 17 amino acids. Trimming took 1 base from V and 4 from J, leaving 17 bases between them. The V gene's germline CDR1 is SGHNT and CDR2 YENEEA. CDR3 bases: TGTGCCAGCAGCTTAGGTATAGGACTTGAGGAATACAATGAGCAGTTCTTC. This encodes CASSLGIGLEEYNEQFF.

The chain couples TRBV5-1 to TRBJ2-3; 7 nucleotides align to TRBD1. The CDR3 runs to 15 residues. Per the germline V gene, CDR1 is SGHRS and CDR2 is YFSETQ. V shed 3 bases and J 8 bases; nucleotides not matched to a gene: 12. The CDR3 loop is CASSYGDRAFGTQYF. The CDR3 coding sequence is TGCGCCAGCAGCTACGGAGACAGGGCATTCGGTACGCAGTATTTT.

V is TRBV12-5 and J is TRBJ2-3; 11 nucleotides align to TRBD2. The CDR3 runs to 15 residues. Germline-derived CDR1 and CDR2 are LGHNT and FRNRAP. With 3 bases clipped from V and 8 bases from J, the junction kept 7 bases outside the gene matches. CDR3 DNA sequence: TGTGCTAGTGGTTTTGTACTAGCGGGAGTAGGTACGCAGTATTTT. This gives the protein CASGFVLAGVGTQYF.

The chain is built from TRBV7-9 and TRBJ1-5; no clear D. There are 15 residues in the CDR3. CDR1 and CDR2 from the germline V gene are SEHNR and FQNEAQ (reference sequence). Deletions cut 5 bases from V and 4 bases from J, with 15 bases between. CDR3 sequence (DNA): TGTGCCAGCAGCCGCGCCGGGGAGGGAAATCAGCCCCAGCATTTT. Its translation is CASSRAGEGNQPQHF.

This chain links TRBV7-3 with TRBJ2-2; 7 bases match TRBD1. J lost 7 bases, V lost 4 bases, and 12 bases had no gene match. Germline CDR1 and CDR2: SGHTA and FQGTGA. This CDR3 has 16 residues. The CDR3 loop reads CASSSTGLGSVGELFF. The DNA for the CDR3 is TGTGCCAGCAGCTCGACAGGGTTAGGTTCAGTCGGGGAGCTGTTTTTT. The full variable domain, completed using reference TRBV7-3 and TRBJ2-2, is GAGVSQTPSNKVTEKGKYVELRCDPISGHTALYWYRQSLGQGPEFLIYFQGTGAADDSGLPNDRFFAVRPEGSVSTLKIQRTERGDSAVYLCASSSTGLGSVGELFFGEGSRLTVL.

The chain is built from TRBV9 and TRBJ2-6, with 10 nucleotides matching TRBD1. After removal of 4 bases from V and 2 bases from J, the junction contained 9 bases not matched to a gene. Germline CDR1 is SGDLS and CDR2 is YYNGEE. The CDR3 has 18 residues. CDR3 region: CASSSRQGARPGANVLTF. DNA for the CDR3: TGTGCCAGCAGCTCCCGACAGGGGGCGAGACCTGGGGCCAACGTCCTGACTTTC.

V is TRBV2 and J is TRBJ1-6; tentatively, D is TRBD1 (5 bases). The CDR3 covers 14 residues. Trimming removed 6 bases from V and 3 bases from J, with 9 bases in between. CDR1 SNHLY and CDR2 FYNNEI come from the germline V gene. CDR3 in DNA: TGTGCCAGCAGGGCGGACATCTATAATTCACCCCTCCACTTT. This encodes CASRADIYNSPLHF.

The V and J genes are TRBV9 and TRBJ2-1, with 12 bases that match TRBD2. The V and J ends lost 3 bases and 4 bases, in that order; junction bases with no gene match: 8. Germline CDR1 and CDR2: SGDLS and YYNGEE. The CDR3 runs 17 residues. This chain's CDR3 is CASSERSTSGRYNEQFF. DNA of the CDR3: TGTGCCAGCAGCGAACGCTCGACTAGCGGGAGATACAATGAGCAGTTCTTC.

This sequence joins TRBV2 and TRBJ1-4; D not resolved. Germline V lookup: CDR1 SNHLY, CDR2 FYNNEI. There are 14 residues in the CDR3. Trimming removed 3 bases at V and 8 bases at J, with 13 bases between. DNA of the CDR3: TGTGCCAGCAGTGAGCCCGGGGTGCGCGAAAAACTGTTTTTT. Protein: CASSEPGVREKLFF.

The CDR3 region is CASSTTGGATQYF. In DNA form, the CDR3 reads TGTGCCAGTAGTACGACAGGGGGCGCGACCCAGTACTTC. V is TRBV19 and J is TRBJ2-5, with 10 positions matching TRBD1. Germline V gene data show CDR1 as LNHDA and CDR2 as SQIVND (reference sequence). This CDR3 is built from 13 residues. With 4 bases clipped from V and 7 bases from J, the junction kept 3 bases outside the gene matches. Full variable domain (outside the CDR3, taken from reference TRBV19 and TRBJ2-5): DGGITQSPKYLFRKEGQNVTLSCEQNLNHDAMYWYRQDPGQGLRLIYYSQIVNDFQKGDIAEGYSVSREKKESFPLTVTSAQKNPTAFYLCASSTTGGATQYFGPGTRLLVL.

This chain connects TRBV6-5 to TRBJ2-2, with TRBD1 as a possible D gene (5 bases). The germline V gene encodes CDR1 MNHEY and CDR2 SVGAGI. CDR3 length equals 14 residues. V dropped 0 bases and J dropped 4 bases, with 6 bases sitting between them. The CDR3 sequence: CASSYSRGTGELFF. The CDR3 nucleotides are TGTGCCAGCAGTTACTCTAGGGGCACCGGGGAGCTGTTTTTT.